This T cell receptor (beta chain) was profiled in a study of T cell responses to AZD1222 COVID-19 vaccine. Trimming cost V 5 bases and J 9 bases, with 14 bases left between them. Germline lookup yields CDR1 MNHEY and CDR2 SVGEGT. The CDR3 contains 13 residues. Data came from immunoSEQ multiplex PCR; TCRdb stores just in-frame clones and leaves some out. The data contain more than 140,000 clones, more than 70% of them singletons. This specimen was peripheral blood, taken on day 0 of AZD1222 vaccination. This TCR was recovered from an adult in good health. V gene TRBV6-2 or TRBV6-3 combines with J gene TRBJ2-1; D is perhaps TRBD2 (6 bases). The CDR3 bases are TGTGCCAGCAGTGCGAAACTAGCATTTGAGCAGTTCTTC. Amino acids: CASSAKLAFEQFF.